Shown below are 17 T cell receptor beta chains from a single sample sequenced in a study of blood T cell repertoires in COVID-19. Here immunoSEQ multiplex PCR was the method, and the copy in TCRdb shows in-frame clones only, minus some. The table shows some 200,000 clones, with roughly 84% occurring only once. The source material was PBMCs or T cells enriched from blood (not recorded which). The receptors were gathered from a man aged 25-45 years in a cohort exposed to, infected with or recovered from COVID-19 (not recorded which).

J is TRBJ1-3 and V is TRBV28, with unresolved D. Germline loops: CDR1 MDHEN, CDR2 SYDVKM. The CDR3 loop spans 13 amino acids. Deletions cut 3 bases from V and 6 bases from J, with 9 bases between. The CDR3 reads CASSFRPSNTIYF. For the CDR3, the DNA is TGTGCCAGCAGTTTCCGTCCGTCAAACACCATATATTTT.

The gene calls are TRBV27 and TRBJ2-7; 10 bases map to TRBD2. The CDR3 has 15 residues. V dropped 6 bases and J dropped 2; count of bases not matched to a gene: 7. Germline CDR1 MNHEY, CDR2 SMNVEV (reference sequence). The CDR3: CASRPRTSGTYEQYF. The CDR3 DNA is TGTGCCAGCAGGCCTCGGACTAGCGGCACCTACGAGCAGTACTTC.

The gene calls are TRBV13 and TRBJ2-5; tentatively, D is TRBD2 (6 bases). V was trimmed by 1 base and J by 2 bases, leaving 17 bases between them. This CDR3 has 17 residues. CDR1 is PRHDT and CDR2 is FYEKMQ in the germline V gene (reference sequence). CDR3 nucleotide sequence: TGTGCCAGCAGCTTAGCAAGGGCTAGCGCGACTCAAGAGACCCAGTACTTC. Amino acid sequence: CASSLARASATQETQYF.

CDR3 sequence: CASSPTLRGRDSDTQYF. As DNA, the CDR3 is TGTGCCAGCAGTCCCACTCTGCGGGGAAGAGACTCAGATACGCAGTATTTT. The chain couples TRBV27 to TRBJ2-3; D might be TRBD2 (6 bases). Trimming pared 5 bases from V and 4 bases from J, leaving 22 bases between. This CDR3 has 17 amino acids. Germline V gives CDR1 MNHEY, CDR2 SMNVEV (reference sequence).

V gene TRBV6-6 combines with J gene TRBJ2-4, with 10 bases that match TRBD2. The CDR3 is made up of 16 amino acids. Germline V gives CDR1 MNHNY, CDR2 SVGAGI (reference sequence). V shed 9 bases and J 6 bases; nucleotides not matched to a gene: 14. The CDR3 nucleotides are TGTGCCAGTTCCTCCCGTACTAGCGGGATTCTAAACATTCAGTACTTC. As protein: CASSSRTSGILNIQYF.

The gene calls are TRBV25-1 and TRBJ2-2, with 8 bases that match TRBD2. The V gene end was trimmed by 10 bases and the J gene end by 4 bases; junction bases not matched to a gene: 11. CDR1 is MGHDK, CDR2 SYGVNS, per germline. This CDR3 has 15 residues. This CDR3 is CATSPGGSATGELFF. The CDR3 DNA sequence: TGTGCCACCTCCCCGGGAGGGTCGGCCACCGGGGAGCTGTTTTTT.

The V call is TRBV28, the J call TRBJ1-4; 7 nucleotides align to TRBD1. The trim removed 7 bases at V and 2 bases at J, leaving 7 bases unmatched. CDR3 length: 15 amino acids. Germline CDR1 reads MDHEN; CDR2 reads SYDVKM. CDR3 in DNA: TGTGCCAGCAACATACAGGGGATGACTAATGAAAAACTGTTTTTT. Encoded protein: CASNIQGMTNEKLFF.

The rearrangement uses TRBV3-1 (or the pseudogene TRBV3-2) and TRBJ2-5, with D uncertain. Germline V lookup: CDR1 LGHDT, CDR2 YNNKEL (reference sequence). Trimming took 5 bases from V and 7 from J, leaving 11 bases between them. The CDR3 has 12 amino acids. The CDR3 sequence: CASSARSLTQYF. CDR3 DNA sequence: TGTGCCAGCAGCGCAAGATCACTGACCCAGTACTTC.

The chain is built from TRBV19 and TRBJ2-6; 11 positions agree with TRBD1. The CDR3 consists of 16 residues. CDR1 LNHDA and CDR2 SQIVND come from the germline V gene (reference sequence). V gave up 11 bases and J gave up 0 bases; unmatched junction bases: 6. In DNA form, the CDR3 reads TGTGCCGGAGGGGACAGGGGGGACTCTGGGGCCAACGTCCTGACTTTC. This encodes CAGGDRGDSGANVLTF.

In DNA, the CDR3 is TGTGCCAGCAGCAGTCGACAGGGCCGGGGCTACACCTTC. This translates into CASSSRQGRGYTF. The J gene is TRBJ1-2, the V gene TRBV12-3 or TRBV12-4, with 7 bases aligning to TRBD1. J was trimmed by 8 bases and V by 6 bases; bases with no gene match: 9. The CDR3 has 13 residues.

The chain uses TRBV2 and TRBJ2-7; 7 positions match TRBD1. This CDR3 is 14 amino acids long. Trimming took 8 bases from V and 0 from J; bases not matched to a gene: 7. The germline CDR1 and CDR2 sequences are SNHLY and FYNNEI. The chain's CDR3 is CASSDRSSSYEQYF. The CDR3 DNA reads TGTGCCAGCTCGGACAGGTCGAGCTCCTACGAGCAGTACTTC.

V gene TRBV5-1 combines with J gene TRBJ1-1, with D possibly being TRBD1 (5 bases). The CDR3 extends over 14 amino acids. Germline V gives CDR1 SGHRS, CDR2 YFSETQ. The V end lost 0 bases, the J end lost 3 bases, and 9 bases lay between the germline ends. CDR3 residues: CASSLGGTDTEAFF. In DNA, the CDR3 is TGCGCCAGCAGCTTGGGCGGGACGGACACTGAAGCTTTCTTT. Together with reference TRBV5-1 and TRBJ1-1, the CDR3 gives the full variable domain: KAGVTQTPRYLIKTRGQQVTLSCSPISGHRSVSWYQQTPGQGLQFLFEYFSETQRNKGNFPGRFSGRQFSNSRSEMNVSTLELGDSALYLCASSLGGTDTEAFFGQGTRLTVV.

The chain uses TRBV27 and TRBJ2-7, with D possibly being TRBD1 (5 bases). The CDR3 runs to 14 residues. Germline assignment: CDR1 MNHEY and CDR2 SMNVEV (reference sequence). Trimming pared 0 bases from V and 3 bases from J, leaving 9 bases between. The CDR3 region is CASSLSGVIYEQYF. CDR3 DNA: TGTGCCAGCAGTTTATCAGGGGTGATCTACGAGCAGTACTTC.

The chain recombines TRBV18 with TRBJ2-3; tentative D call: TRBD1 (5 bases). V shed 0 bases and J shed 3 bases, with 19 bases lying between them. This CDR3 comprises 18 residues. CDR1 is KGHSH and CDR2 is LQKENI in the germline V gene. The CDR3 loop reads CASSPPGRRALRTDTQYF. The CDR3 DNA sequence: TGTGCCAGCTCACCACCGGGTCGCAGGGCTCTCAGGACAGATACGCAGTATTTT.

The chain links TRBV7-9 to TRBJ1-1; D remains ambiguous. Germline V gene sequence: CDR1 SEHNR, CDR2 FQNEAQ (reference sequence). CDR3 length: 12 residues. CDR3 region: CASLVLGNEAFF. Written as DNA, the CDR3 is TGTGCTTCTCTGGTTCTAGGAAATGAAGCTTTCTTT.

This clone was picked up a small number of times. The chain employs TRBV4-1 and TRBJ2-2; the match to TRBD2 covers 10 bases. V shed 2 bases, J shed 4 bases, and the junction held 10 bases outside the gene matches. Germline-derived CDR1 and CDR2 are MGHRA and YSYEKL. The CDR3 extends over 18 amino acids. CDR3 coding DNA: TGCGCCAGCAGCCAAAAAAGTGATTCTAGCGGGAGCACCGGGGAGCTGTTTTTT. This gives the protein CASSQKSDSSGSTGELFF.

V gene TRBV4-1 combines with J gene TRBJ2-1; no definite D call. The V and J ends lost 1 base and 0 bases respectively, with 10 bases between them. The CDR3 runs to 16 residues. The germline V gene encodes CDR1 MGHRA and CDR2 YSYEKL. The CDR3 sequence: CASSQGGLSSYNEQFF. In nucleotides, the CDR3 is TGCGCCAGCAGCCAAGGAGGCTTGAGCTCCTACAATGAGCAGTTCTTC.